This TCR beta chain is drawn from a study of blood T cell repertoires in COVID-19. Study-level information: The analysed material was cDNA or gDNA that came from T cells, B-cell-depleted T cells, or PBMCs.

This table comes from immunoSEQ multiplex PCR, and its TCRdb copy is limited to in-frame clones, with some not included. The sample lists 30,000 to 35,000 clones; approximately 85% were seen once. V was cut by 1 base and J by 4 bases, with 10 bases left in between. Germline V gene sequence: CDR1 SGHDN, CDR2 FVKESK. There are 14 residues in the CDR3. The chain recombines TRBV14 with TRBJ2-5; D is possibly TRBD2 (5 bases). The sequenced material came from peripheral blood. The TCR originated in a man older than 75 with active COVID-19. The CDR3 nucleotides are TGTGCCAGCAGCCAAGGAGCAGGAGGAGAGACCCAGTACTTC. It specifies CASSQGAGGETQYF.